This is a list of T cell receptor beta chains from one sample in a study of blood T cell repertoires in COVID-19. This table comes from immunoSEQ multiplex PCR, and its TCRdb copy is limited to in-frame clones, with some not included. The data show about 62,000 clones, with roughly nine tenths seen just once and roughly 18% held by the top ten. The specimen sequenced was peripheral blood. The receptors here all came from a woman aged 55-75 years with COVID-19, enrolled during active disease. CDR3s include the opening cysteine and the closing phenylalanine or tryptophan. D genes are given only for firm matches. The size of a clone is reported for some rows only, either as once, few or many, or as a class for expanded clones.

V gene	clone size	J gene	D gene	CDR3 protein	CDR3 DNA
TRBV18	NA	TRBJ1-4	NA	CASSASSNEKLFF	TGTGCCAGCTCAGCGTCTTCTAATGAAAAACTGTTTTTT
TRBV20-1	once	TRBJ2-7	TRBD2	CSASKTLAGGREQYF	TGCAGTGCTAGTAAGACTCTAGCGGGAGGGCGAGAGCAGTACTTC
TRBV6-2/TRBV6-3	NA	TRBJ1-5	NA	CASSRGGSNQPQHF	TGTGCCAGCAGTCGAGGCGGGAGCAATCAGCCCCAGCATTTT
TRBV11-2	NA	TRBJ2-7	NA	CASSFLLNPGYEQYF	TGTGCCAGCAGCTTTTTACTGAACCCCGGGTACGAGCAGTACTTC
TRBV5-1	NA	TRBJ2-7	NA	CASSLVAGQAREQYF	TGCGCCAGCAGCTTGGTCGCGGGGCAGGCCCGCGAGCAGTACTTC
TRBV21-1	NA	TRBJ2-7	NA	CASSPRGAIYYEQYF	TGTGCCAGCAGCCCCAGGGGGGCAATATACTACGAGCAGTACTTC
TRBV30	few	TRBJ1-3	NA	CAWSPTGSGNTIYF	TGTGCCTGGAGTCCTACAGGCTCTGGAAACACCATATATTTT
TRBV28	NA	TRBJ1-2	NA	CASSPLTEHYGYTF	TGTGCCAGCAGCCCCCTGACAGAACACTATGGCTACACCTTC
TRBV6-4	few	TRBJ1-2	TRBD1	CASSDGTGVGYGYTF	TGTGCCAGCAGTGACGGGACAGGGGTCGGCTATGGCTACACCTTC
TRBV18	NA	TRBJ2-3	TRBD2	CASSSRLAGGTDTQYF	TGTGCCAGCTCATCCCGACTAGCGGGAGGGACAGATACGCAGTATTTT
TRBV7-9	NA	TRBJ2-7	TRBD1	CASSLEGGQFDEQYF	TGTGCCAGCAGCTTAGAAGGGGGACAGTTTGACGAGCAGTACTTC
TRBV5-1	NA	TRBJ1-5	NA	CASSLDGGKQPQHF	TGCGCCAGCAGCTTGGATGGGGGCAAGCAGCCCCAGCATTTT
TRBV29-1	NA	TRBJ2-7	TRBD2	CSVRTSGRAFHEQYF	TGCAGCGTACGGACTAGCGGGAGGGCCTTCCACGAGCAGTACTTC
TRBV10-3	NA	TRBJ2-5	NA	CAISSGEQETQYF	TGTGCCATCTCCTCAGGCGAACAAGAGACCCAGTACTTC
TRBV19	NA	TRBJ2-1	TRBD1	CASSRDRGAYNEQFF	TGTGCCAGTAGTAGAGACAGGGGTGCCTACAATGAGCAGTTCTTC
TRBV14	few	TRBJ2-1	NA	CASSQELARQFF	TGTGCCAGCAGCCAAGAACTAGCCCGGCAGTTCTTC